These 13 T cell receptor beta chains came from one sample sequenced in a study of T cell changes during pregnancy in multiple sclerosis. The data were produced by immunoSEQ multiplex PCR, yet TCRdb's version contains in-frame clones alone and is incomplete. The table includes about 44,000 clones, around 89% detected once. Specimen: CD4+ T cells from peripheral blood mononuclear cells, collected after pregnancy. The source of these receptors is a female donor with multiple sclerosis, enrolled in a pregnancy study.

The genes are TRBV7-8 and TRBJ2-3; 10 nucleotides agree with TRBD1. Trimming removed 3 bases from V and 6 bases from J; junction bases left unmatched: 6. This CDR3 spans 15 amino acids. Germline CDR1 reads SGHVS; CDR2 reads FQNEAQ. CDR3 bases: TGTGCCAGCAGCTTCCGGGACAGGGGAAGGGATACGCAGTATTTT. Protein: CASSFRDRGRDTQYF.

In this sample, this clone turned up once. This chain joins TRBV27 and TRBJ2-7; TRBD2 matches 12 bases. The J segment lost 1 base and the V segment lost 5 bases, leaving 3 bases of the junction unmatched. There are 15 residues in the CDR3. Per the germline V gene, CDR1 is MNHEY and CDR2 is SMNVEV (reference sequence). CDR3 sequence (DNA): TGTGCCAGCAGTCGGCTAGCGGGAGGGTCCTACGAGCAGTACTTC. Protein: CASSRLAGGSYEQYF.

This rearrangement joins TRBV6-5 to TRBJ1-2; 7 bases map to TRBD1. J was trimmed by 4 bases and V by 6 bases; bases with no gene match: 8. The CDR3 has 14 residues. Germline CDR1 reads MNHEY; CDR2 reads SVGAGI. The CDR3 coding sequence is TGTGCCAGCAGCAACAGGGGAAGGGCCTATGGCTACACCTTC. This codes for CASSNRGRAYGYTF.

The chain combines TRBV11-2 with TRBJ2-7, with D tentatively TRBD1 (6 bases). The CDR3 has 14 residues. V was shortened by 5 bases and J by 5 bases, with 16 bases between the two germline ends. Germline CDR1 is SGHAT and CDR2 is FQNNGV. The CDR3 DNA reads TGTGCCAGCAGCCCGAGACAGGTACGAAACGAGCAGTACTTC. Translating it yields CASSPRQVRNEQYF.

This sequence joins TRBV6-4 and TRBJ2-5, with TRBD2 identical over 13 bases. There are 19 residues in the CDR3. V lost 0 bases and J lost 2; bases outside the gene matches: 9. The germline V gene encodes CDR1 MRHNA and CDR2 SNTAGT. CDR3 nucleotides: TGTGCCAGCAGTGACTCCGAGGGGACTAGCGGGAAAGTACAAGAGACCCAGTACTTC. It encodes CASSDSEGTSGKVQETQYF.

As concerns this clone: Relative to the germline gene, one junction end is altered; a read error may explain this. The gene calls are TRBV28 and TRBJ1-3; TRBD1 matches 11 bases. The CDR3 runs to 13 residues. The V gene's germline CDR1 is MDHEN and CDR2 SYDVKM. CDR3 residues: CASSSFLVDRGQF. CDR3 bases: TGTGCCAGCAGTTCATTCCTCGTGGACAGGGGGCAATTT.

J is TRBJ2-3 and V is TRBV5-5, with D maybe TRBD2 (5 bases). The germline V gene encodes CDR1 SGHKS and CDR2 YYEKEE (reference sequence). This CDR3 spans 15 amino acids. Trimming left V 2 bases short and J 6 bases short, with 16 bases between. The CDR3 protein is CASSFEGSKGDTQYF. For the CDR3, the DNA is TGTGCCAGCAGCTTTGAGGGCAGCAAAGGGGATACGCAGTATTTT.

This sequence joins TRBV7-9 and TRBJ2-7; TRBD2 matches 12 bases. Unmatched junction bases numbered 5, after V lost 0 bases and J lost 5 bases. Germline V lookup: CDR1 SEHNR, CDR2 FQNEAQ (reference sequence). CDR3 length: 16 amino acids. In nucleotides, the CDR3 is TGTGCCAGCAGCTTAGCGACTAGCGGGAGAAGGAACGAGCAGTACTTC. Amino acid sequence: CASSLATSGRRNEQYF.

The rearrangement uses TRBV10-3 and TRBJ1-5; 7 nucleotides agree with TRBD1. The junction had 3 bases not matched to a gene; V was cut back by 0 bases and J by 7 bases. CDR3 length: 14 residues. The germline V gene encodes CDR1 ENHRY and CDR2 SYGVKD. The CDR3 reads CAISESRGLQPQHF. The CDR3 nucleotides read TGTGCCATCAGTGAGTCAAGGGGGCTCCAGCCCCAGCATTTT.

This clone was seen a few times. V gene TRBV4-1 combines with J gene TRBJ1-6; D gene unclear. The germline CDR1 and CDR2 sequences are MGHRA and YSYEKL. The CDR3 totals 16 residues. Trimming removed 0 bases from V and 0 bases from J, with 6 bases in between. The CDR3: CASSQEQFSYNSPLHF. CDR3 nucleotide sequence: TGCGCCAGCAGCCAAGAACAGTTCTCCTATAATTCACCCCTCCACTTT.

This sequence joins TRBV28 and TRBJ2-5; 8 nucleotides agree with TRBD2. V trimming: 6 bases; J trimming: 4 bases; junction bases outside the gene matches: 7. The CDR3 is made up of 14 amino acids. Germline lookup yields CDR1 MDHEN and CDR2 SYDVKM. CDR3 in DNA: TGTGCCAGCAGCTTAGCGGGGAGAGGAGAGACCCAGTACTTC. Its protein product is CASSLAGRGETQYF.

This chain joins TRBV19 and TRBJ1-2; D is unresolved. V lost 6 bases and J 1 base, leaving 9 bases between the germline ends. Germline V lookup: CDR1 LNHDA, CDR2 SQIVND (reference sequence). The CDR3 totals 13 residues. CDR3 sequence: CASRAGINYGYTF. CDR3 DNA: TGTGCCAGTAGGGCAGGTATTAACTATGGCTACACCTTC.

This chain connects TRBV4-1 to TRBJ2-3; 14 nucleotides line up with TRBD2. Trimming took 4 bases from V and 1 from J; bases not matched to a gene: 10. The CDR3 is made up of 19 amino acids. Germline lookup yields CDR1 MGHRA and CDR2 YSYEKL. CDR3 region: CASSLTSGRAEYGTDTQYF. CDR3 coding DNA: TGCGCCAGCAGCCTGACTAGCGGGAGGGCCGAGTACGGCACAGATACGCAGTATTTT.